These 24 T cell receptor beta chains originate from one sample sequenced in a study of blood T cell repertoires in COVID-19. Using immunoSEQ multiplex PCR, the repertoire was profiled, and TCRdb retains in-frame clones only, with some absent. This sample carries around 200,000 clones, about 86% of them seen once, and the ten largest clones take roughly 9.7%. The specimen sequenced was peripheral blood. The receptors here all came from a woman aged 55 to 70 with COVID-19, enrolled during active disease.

The CDR3 nucleotides are TGCGCCAGCAGCCAAGGCGCACTTACCTACGAGCAGTACTTC. Translated, it gives CASSQGALTYEQYF. The chain has TRBV4-1 and TRBJ2-7; D not certain. The V gene lost 1 base and the J gene lost 2 bases, with 9 bases spanning the gap. This CDR3 contains 14 residues. Germline V gene data show CDR1 as MGHRA and CDR2 as YSYEKL.

The chain employs TRBV3-1 (or the pseudogene TRBV3-2) and TRBJ2-1; 10 bases are shared with TRBD2. The CDR3 runs to 15 residues. V was clipped by 4 bases and J by 7 bases; unmatched bases: 7. Germline V CDR1 and CDR2: LGHDT, YNNKEL (reference sequence). DNA for the CDR3: TGTGCCAGCAGCCTCCTAGCGGGAGTAAGGAATGAGCAGTTCTTC. Amino acid sequence: CASSLLAGVRNEQFF.

The J gene is TRBJ2-7, the V gene TRBV4-1; 7 bases line up with TRBD2. The CDR3 spans 16 residues. CDR1 is MGHRA, CDR2 YSYEKL, per germline. Trimming at V came to 0 bases and at J to 5 bases, leaving 10 bases not matched to a gene. The CDR3 is CASSQDRGEKSHEQYF. The CDR3 region has the DNA TGCGCCAGCAGCCAAGATCGGGGGGAGAAATCCCACGAGCAGTACTTC.

The J gene is TRBJ1-2, the V gene TRBV28, with D maybe TRBD1 (5 bases). CDR3 length: 13 amino acids. Trimming left V 5 bases short and J 7 bases short, with 14 bases between. CDR1 is MDHEN and CDR2 is SYDVKM in the germline V gene. CDR3 loop: CASSQGTFGGYTF. The CDR3 DNA reads TGTGCCAGCAGTCAAGGGACTTTTGGTGGCTACACCTTC.

The chain recombines TRBV10-3 with TRBJ2-7, with TRBD2 identical over 10 bases. From germline, CDR1 is ENHRY and CDR2 SYGVKD. Unmatched junction bases numbered 6, after V lost 2 bases and J lost 5 bases. There are 15 residues in the CDR3. The CDR3 DNA reads TGTGCCATCAGTGAGGCTAGCGGGAGTAAAAACGAGCAGTACTTC. Amino acids: CAISEASGSKNEQYF.

The chain couples TRBV4-3 to TRBJ2-3; the match to TRBD2 covers 11 bases. The CDR3 is made up of 16 amino acids. Germline assignment: CDR1 LGHNA and CDR2 YSLEER. The junction had 5 bases not matched to a gene; V was cut back by 4 bases and J by 2 bases. This CDR3 is CASSLRTSGYTDTQYF. CDR3 DNA sequence: TGCGCCAGCAGCCTTCGGACTAGCGGGTACACAGATACGCAGTATTTT.

The J gene is TRBJ2-1, the V gene TRBV27, with 9 positions matching TRBD2. Germline V CDR1 and CDR2: MNHEY, SMNVEV (reference sequence). CDR3 length equals 16 residues. V gave up 5 bases and J gave up 9 bases; unmatched junction bases: 14. CDR3 loop: CASSALPGAGGSEQFF. CDR3 bases: TGTGCCAGCAGTGCCCTCCCGGGGGCGGGAGGGAGTGAGCAGTTCTTC.

The chain links TRBV7-2 to TRBJ1-1; D unclear. The CDR3 is 13 residues long. Germline assignment: CDR1 SGHTA and CDR2 FQGNSA. The V end lost 0 bases, the J end lost 8 bases, and 10 bases lay between the germline ends. Written as DNA, the CDR3 is TGTGCCAGCAGCTTAGCGCACGGGTTCGAAGCTTTCTTT. It yields the protein CASSLAHGFEAFF.

Only one count was recorded for this clone. V gene TRBV19 combines with J gene TRBJ1-1; TRBD1 matches 7 bases. In germline, CDR1 is LNHDA, CDR2 SQIVND (reference sequence). The junction had 20 bases not matched to a gene; V was cut back by 7 bases and J by 9 bases. This CDR3 is 16 amino acids long. CDR3 amino acids: CASTNPRVGTGEKAFF. The CDR3 bases are TGTGCCAGTACCAACCCTCGGGTTGGAACAGGGGAAAAAGCTTTCTTT.

The rearrangement joins TRBV2 to TRBJ1-2; possible D gene TRBD1, 5 bases. The CDR3 contains 15 residues. Trimming took 6 bases from V and 3 from J, leaving 17 bases between them. Germline CDR1 and CDR2: SNHLY and FYNNEI. The CDR3 protein is CASSPRQRLYYGYTF. CDR3 coding DNA: TGTGCCAGCAGCCCTAGACAGCGTTTATACTATGGCTACACCTTC.

The gene calls are TRBV9 and TRBJ2-3; the match to TRBD2 covers 11 bases. The CDR3 covers 16 residues. The V gene end was trimmed by 2 bases and the J gene end by 3 bases; junction bases not matched to a gene: 5. CDR1 is SGDLS, CDR2 YYNGEE, per germline. The CDR3 here is CASSVGLAGGTDTQYF. CDR3 DNA sequence: TGTGCCAGCAGCGTGGGTCTAGCGGGAGGAACAGATACGCAGTATTTT.

V gene TRBV9 combines with J gene TRBJ1-6; 9 bases align to TRBD1. Unmatched junction bases numbered 6, after V lost 3 bases and J lost 8 bases. Germline V gene lookup returns CDR1 SGDLS and CDR2 YYNGEE. The CDR3 is 15 residues long. The CDR3 DNA follows: TGTGCCAGCAGCGCGCCGGGACAGGGACATTCACCCCTCCACTTT. This codes for CASSAPGQGHSPLHF.

J is TRBJ1-1 and V is TRBV13; no clear D. The V gene's germline CDR1 is PRHDT and CDR2 FYEKMQ (reference sequence). This CDR3 contains 14 residues. V lost 5 bases to trimming and J lost 7 bases, with 17 bases between them. The DNA of the CDR3 is TGTGCCAGCAGCATGACCCCGGCGGGTAATGAAGCTTTCTTT. Its translation: CASSMTPAGNEAFF.

The chain carries TRBV19 and TRBJ1-3; maybe TRBD1 (6 bases). Per the germline V gene, CDR1 is LNHDA and CDR2 is SQIVND (reference sequence). The CDR3 covers 17 residues. Trimming took off 2 bases at V and 0 bases at J, with 14 bases between the two ends. This chain's CDR3 is CASSISDSTSSGNTIYF. As DNA, the CDR3 is TGTGCCAGTAGTATATCGGACAGTACGTCCTCTGGAAACACCATATATTTT.

The rearrangement uses TRBV15 and TRBJ1-1; D is unresolved. CDR3 length: 14 amino acids. Germline V gives CDR1 LNHNV, CDR2 YYDKDF (reference sequence). With 0 bases removed from V and 4 bases from J, the gap between germline ends came to 9 bases. CDR3 protein: CATSREIEGTEAFF. DNA of the CDR3: TGTGCCACCAGCAGAGAGATTGAGGGCACTGAAGCTTTCTTT.

The chain is built from TRBV12-3 or TRBV12-4 and TRBJ1-5; D is uncertain. This CDR3 contains 13 residues. Trimming removed 2 bases at V and 7 bases at J, with 9 bases between. CDR3: CASSLSPGQPQHF. The DNA for the CDR3 is TGTGCCAGCAGTTTAAGTCCAGGACAGCCCCAGCATTTT.

CDR3 coding DNA: TGTGCCAGTACCGTCGACAGGGGGCACGGAAACACCATATATTTT. Translated, it gives CASTVDRGHGNTIYF. V is TRBV19 and J is TRBJ1-3; 10 bases fit TRBD1. The CDR3 contains 15 residues. V lost 7 bases to trimming and J lost 4 bases; unmatched junction nucleotides: 7. The germline V gene encodes CDR1 LNHDA and CDR2 SQIVND (reference sequence).

V usage is TRBV9 and J usage is TRBJ2-7; 9 bases match TRBD1. The CDR3 sequence is 16 residues long. In germline, CDR1 is SGDLS, CDR2 YYNGEE. V shed 5 bases and J 1 base; nucleotides not matched to a gene: 10. DNA for the CDR3: TGTGCCAGCAGTGGTTTGTCGGGACAGGGTTCCTACGAGCAGTACTTC. Encoded protein: CASSGLSGQGSYEQYF.

The chain joins TRBV27 to TRBJ2-7; 9 bases match TRBD2. Germline trimming cut 6 bases from V and 4 bases from J; bases unmatched to any gene: 4. CDR1 is MNHEY, CDR2 SMNVEV, per germline (reference sequence). The CDR3 is 13 residues long. The CDR3 DNA is TGTGCCAGCAGATTGCGGGAGGGGTACGAGCAGTACTTC. It translates to CASRLREGYEQYF.

The J gene is TRBJ2-1, the V gene TRBV6-5, with 8 bases aligning to TRBD2. CDR1 and CDR2 from the germline V gene are MNHEY and SVGAGI. The CDR3 length is 14 residues. V gave up 6 bases and J gave up 6 bases; unmatched junction bases: 7. The CDR3 DNA reads TGTGCCAGCAGCCCGGGGGGGGCTTTCAATGAGCAGTTCTTC. Its translation is CASSPGGAFNEQFF.

The chain links TRBV19 to TRBJ1-5; D call uncertain. The CDR3 totals 16 residues. V lost 2 bases and J lost 2, with 13 bases in between. Germline CDR1 LNHDA, CDR2 SQIVND (reference sequence). CDR3 coding DNA: TGTGCCAGTAGTATACAGGTCGGGAGGGGCAATCAGCCCCAGCATTTT. Its translation is CASSIQVGRGNQPQHF.

The chain joins TRBV5-6 to TRBJ1-5; TRBD1 aligns across 8 bases. After removal of 2 bases from V and 1 base from J, the junction contained 5 bases not matched to a gene. The germline V gene encodes CDR1 SGHDT and CDR2 YYEEEE. The CDR3 consists of 16 residues. In nucleotides, the CDR3 is TGTGCCAGCAGCTTTCAGGGGGCGCTCAGCAATCAGCCCCAGCATTTT. Protein: CASSFQGALSNQPQHF.

The J gene is TRBJ2-7, the V gene TRBV6-5, with TRBD1 matching 10 bases. The germline V gene encodes CDR1 MNHEY and CDR2 SVGAGI. Losses at the gene ends were 6 bases for V and 6 bases for J; bases not matched to a gene: 11. CDR3 length equals 15 residues. The CDR3 loop is CASSQYDRGRPEQYF. CDR3 DNA sequence: TGTGCCAGCAGCCAGTATGACAGGGGGCGACCCGAGCAGTACTTC.

The chain couples TRBV9 to TRBJ1-1; D uncertain. CDR1 and CDR2 from the germline V gene are SGDLS and YYNGEE. V gave up 0 bases and J gave up 4 bases, with 16 bases separating them. The CDR3 has 16 residues. The CDR3 region is CASSVGGGGGGTEAFF. In DNA, the CDR3 is TGTGCCAGCAGCGTAGGCGGAGGCGGCGGTGGCACTGAAGCTTTCTTT.